This T cell receptor (beta chain) was observed in a study of blood T cell repertoires in COVID-19. Background on the study: Material from acute and convalescent COVID-19 was sourced from the United States, Italy and Spain. In each case, the material was cDNA or gDNA derived from T cells, B-cell-depleted T cells, or PBMCs.

Generated by immunoSEQ multiplex PCR, the TCRdb table keeps only in-frame clones and is missing some. The sample includes some 200,000 clones, 70% to 80% of them seen just once. Everyone who took part was roughly 18 to 95 years old, and they came from over 20 US areas. Cohort allocation depended upon clinical history that participants reported. This CDR3 comprises 13 residues. Germline V CDR1 and CDR2: SGHTA, FQGTGA. V lost 3 bases and J lost 6, with 9 bases in between. The genes are TRBV7-3 and TRBJ2-1, with D possibly matching TRBD2 (5 bases). Sequencing was done on a sample of PBMCs or T cells enriched from blood (not recorded which). The receptor comes from a woman between 50 and 59 years old who had recovered from COVID-19. The CDR3 sequence is CASSFAGVNEQFF. In DNA, the CDR3 is TGTGCCAGCAGCTTCGCCGGGGTCAATGAGCAGTTCTTC. Looking up the rest from reference TRBV7-3 and TRBJ2-1 gives the full variable domain: GAGVSQTPSNKVTEKGKYVELRCDPISGHTALYWYRQSLGQGPEFLIYFQGTGAADDSGLPNDRFFAVRPEGSVSTLKIQRTERGDSAVYLCASSFAGVNEQFFGPGTRLTVL.